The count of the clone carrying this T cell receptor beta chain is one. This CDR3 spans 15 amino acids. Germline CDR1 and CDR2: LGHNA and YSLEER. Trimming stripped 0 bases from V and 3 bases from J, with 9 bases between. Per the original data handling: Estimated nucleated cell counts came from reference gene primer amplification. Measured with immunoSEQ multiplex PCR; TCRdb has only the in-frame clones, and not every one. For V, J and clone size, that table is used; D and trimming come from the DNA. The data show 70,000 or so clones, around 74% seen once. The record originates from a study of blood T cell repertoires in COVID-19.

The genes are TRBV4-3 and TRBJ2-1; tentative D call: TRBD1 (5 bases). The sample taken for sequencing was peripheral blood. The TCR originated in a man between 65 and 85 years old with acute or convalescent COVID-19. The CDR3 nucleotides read TGCGCCAGCAGCCAAGAAAGGCAGGGCTACAATGAGCAGTTCTTC. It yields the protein CASSQERQGYNEQFF.